The following is a T cell receptor (beta chain) sequence with its context. Its antigen is not identified. This entry belongs to a study of neoadjuvant anti-PD-1 for oral cavity cancer. Across the study: Most patients had three to four biweekly doses of 3 mg/kg nivolumab before resection.

Sequencing was performed with immunoSEQ multiplex PCR; in TCRdb, only in-frame clones are kept and a portion is missing. The data hold around 67,000 clones, with about nine tenths observed a single time. Time point defined: after neoadjuvant nivolumab, at surgical resection. Study findings and constraints: With a few patients per group, TCR findings need larger cohorts. Non-responders to neoadjuvant nivolumab had significantly more clonal PBMC T cells than responders. Pretreatment Treg/Th17 ratio correlated inversely with post-treatment tumor clonality.

The ends lost 0 bases at V and 4 bases at J; junction bases unmatched: 4. The germline gives CDR1 SGHRS, CDR2 YFSETQ. The CDR3 contains 16 residues. J is TRBJ2-1 and V is TRBV5-1, with TRBD2 identical over 10 bases. The material sequenced was PBMCs, taken after nivolumab (anti-PD-1) treatment. The sequence was collected from a person aged 35 to 85 with oral cavity squamous cell carcinoma. Written as DNA, the CDR3 is TGCGCCAGCAGCTTGGTTGGACTAGCGGCTTACAATGAGCAGTTCTTC. This translates into CASSLVGLAAYNEQFF. Using reference TRBV5-1 and TRBJ2-1 for the parts outside the CDR3, the full variable domain is KAGVTQTPRYLIKTRGQQVTLSCSPISGHRSVSWYQQTPGQGLQFLFEYFSETQRNKGNFPGRFSGRQFSNSRSEMNVSTLELGDSALYLCASSLVGLAAYNEQFFGPGTRLTVL.